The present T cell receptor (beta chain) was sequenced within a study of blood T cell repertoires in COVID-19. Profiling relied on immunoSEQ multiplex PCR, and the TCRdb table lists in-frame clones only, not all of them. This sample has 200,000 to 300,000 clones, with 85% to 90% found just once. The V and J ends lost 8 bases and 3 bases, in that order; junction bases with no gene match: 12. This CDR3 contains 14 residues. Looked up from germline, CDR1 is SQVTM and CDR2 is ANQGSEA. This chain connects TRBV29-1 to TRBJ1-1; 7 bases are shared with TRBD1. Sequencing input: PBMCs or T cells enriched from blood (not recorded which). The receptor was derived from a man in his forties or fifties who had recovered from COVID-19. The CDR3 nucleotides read TGCAGCACCGTGAGACAGGGACCTTACACTGAAGCTTTCTTT. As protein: CSTVRQGPYTEAFF.